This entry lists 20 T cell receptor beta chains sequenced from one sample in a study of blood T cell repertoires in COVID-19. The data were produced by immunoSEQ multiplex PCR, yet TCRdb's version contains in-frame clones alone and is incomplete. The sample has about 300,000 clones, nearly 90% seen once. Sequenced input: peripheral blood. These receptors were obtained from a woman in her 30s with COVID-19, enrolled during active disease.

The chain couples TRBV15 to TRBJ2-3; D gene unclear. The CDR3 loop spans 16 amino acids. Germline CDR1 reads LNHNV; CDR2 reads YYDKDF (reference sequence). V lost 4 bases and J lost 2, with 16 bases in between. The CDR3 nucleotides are TGTGCCACCAGCACTCGCCTAGGATTCCCCACAGATACGCAGTATTTT. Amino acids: CATSTRLGFPTDTQYF.

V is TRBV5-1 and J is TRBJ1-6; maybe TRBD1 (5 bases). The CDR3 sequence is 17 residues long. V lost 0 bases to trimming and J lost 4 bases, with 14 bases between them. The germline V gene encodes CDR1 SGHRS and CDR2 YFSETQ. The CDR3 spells CASSLEAGRRYNSPLHF. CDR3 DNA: TGCGCCAGCAGCTTGGAGGCAGGGAGGAGGTATAATTCACCCCTCCACTTT.

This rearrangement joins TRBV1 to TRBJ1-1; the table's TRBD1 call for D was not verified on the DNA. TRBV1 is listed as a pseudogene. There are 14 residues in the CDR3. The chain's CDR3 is CTSNLYRGWTEAFF. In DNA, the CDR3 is TGCACCAGCAATCTTTACAGGGGTTGGACTGAAGCTTTCTTT.

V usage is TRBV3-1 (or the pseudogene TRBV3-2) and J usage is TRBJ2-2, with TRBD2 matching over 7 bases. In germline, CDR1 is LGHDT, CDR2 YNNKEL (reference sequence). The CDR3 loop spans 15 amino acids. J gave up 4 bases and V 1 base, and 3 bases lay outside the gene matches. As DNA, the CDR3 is TGTGCCAGCAGCCAAGGGCTAGCGGTCACCGGGGAGCTGTTTTTT. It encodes CASSQGLAVTGELFF.

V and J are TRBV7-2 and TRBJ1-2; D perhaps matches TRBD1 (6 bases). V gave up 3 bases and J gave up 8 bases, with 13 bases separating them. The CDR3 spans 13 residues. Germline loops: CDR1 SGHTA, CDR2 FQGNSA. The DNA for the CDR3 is TGTGCCAGCAGCTTGTCAGGGGTGGGAGGCTACACCTTC. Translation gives CASSLSGVGGYTF.

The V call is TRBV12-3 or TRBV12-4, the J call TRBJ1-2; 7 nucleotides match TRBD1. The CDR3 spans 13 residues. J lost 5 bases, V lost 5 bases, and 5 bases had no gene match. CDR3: CASSPGTVYGYTF. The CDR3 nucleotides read TGTGCCAGCAGTCCGGGGACAGTTTATGGCTACACCTTC.

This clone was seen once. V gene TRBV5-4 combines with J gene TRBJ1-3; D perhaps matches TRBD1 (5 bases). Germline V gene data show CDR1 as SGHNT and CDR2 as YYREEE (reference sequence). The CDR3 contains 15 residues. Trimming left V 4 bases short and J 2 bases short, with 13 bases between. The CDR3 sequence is CASSIGRVAGNTIYF. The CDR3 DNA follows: TGTGCCAGCAGCATTGGCAGGGTGGCTGGAAACACCATATATTTT. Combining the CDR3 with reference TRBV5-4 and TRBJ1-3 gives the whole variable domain ETGVTQSPTHLIKTRGQQVTLRCSSQSGHNTVSWYQQALGQGPQFIFQYYREEENGRGNFPPRFSGLQFPNYSSELNVNALELDDSALYLCASSIGRVAGNTIYFGEGSWLTVV.

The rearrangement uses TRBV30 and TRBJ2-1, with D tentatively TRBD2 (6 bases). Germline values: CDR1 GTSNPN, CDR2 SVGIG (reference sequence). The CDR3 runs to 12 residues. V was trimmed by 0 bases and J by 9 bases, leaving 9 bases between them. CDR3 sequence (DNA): TGTGCCTGGAGTGTCTCAGCGGGTGAGCAGTTCTTC. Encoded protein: CAWSVSAGEQFF.

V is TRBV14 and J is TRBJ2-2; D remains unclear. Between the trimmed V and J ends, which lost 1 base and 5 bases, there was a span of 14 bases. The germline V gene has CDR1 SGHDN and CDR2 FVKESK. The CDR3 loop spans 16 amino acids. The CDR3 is CASSQGSLVKTGELFF. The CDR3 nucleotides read TGTGCCAGCAGCCAAGGTAGCCTAGTAAAGACCGGGGAGCTGTTTTTT. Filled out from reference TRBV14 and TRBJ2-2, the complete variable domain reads EAGVTQFPSHSVIEKGQTVTLRCDPISGHDNLYWYRRVMGKEIKFLLHFVKESKQDESGMPNNRFLAERTGGTYSTLKVQPAELEDSGVYFCASSQGSLVKTGELFFGEGSRLTVL.

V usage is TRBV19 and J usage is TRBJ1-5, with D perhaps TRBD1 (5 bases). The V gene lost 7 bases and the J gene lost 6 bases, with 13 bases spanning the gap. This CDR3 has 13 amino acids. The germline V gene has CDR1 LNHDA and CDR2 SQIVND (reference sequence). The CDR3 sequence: CASIAGLGQPQHF. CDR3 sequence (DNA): TGTGCCAGTATTGCAGGGTTGGGTCAGCCCCAGCATTTT.

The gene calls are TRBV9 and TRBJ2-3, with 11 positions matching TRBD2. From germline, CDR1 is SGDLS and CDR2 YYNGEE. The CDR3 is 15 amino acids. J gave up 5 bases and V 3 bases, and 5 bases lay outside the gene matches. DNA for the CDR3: TGTGCCAGCAGCGCTAGCGGGGGGCCCGGAGATACGCAGTATTTT. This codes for CASSASGGPGDTQYF.

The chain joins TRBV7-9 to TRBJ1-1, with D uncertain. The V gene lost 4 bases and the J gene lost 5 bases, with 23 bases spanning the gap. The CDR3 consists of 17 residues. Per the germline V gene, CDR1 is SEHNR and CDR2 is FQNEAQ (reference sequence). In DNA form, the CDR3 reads TGTGCCAGCAGCTCGGGAGAAGAAACACCCTCGAGGACTGAAGCTTTCTTT. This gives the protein CASSSGEETPSRTEAFF.

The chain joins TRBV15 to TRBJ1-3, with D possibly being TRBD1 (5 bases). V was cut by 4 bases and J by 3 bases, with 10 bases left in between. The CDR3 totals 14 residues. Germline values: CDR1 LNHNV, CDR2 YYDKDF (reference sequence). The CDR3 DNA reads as TGTGCCACCAGCATGACCAGGGTTGGAAACACCATATATTTT. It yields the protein CATSMTRVGNTIYF.

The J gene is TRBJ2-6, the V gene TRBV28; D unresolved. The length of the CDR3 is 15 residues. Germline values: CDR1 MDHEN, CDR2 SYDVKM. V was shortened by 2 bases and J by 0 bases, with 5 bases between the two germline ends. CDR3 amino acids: CASSLQLSGANVLTF. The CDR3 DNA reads TGTGCCAGCAGTTTACAACTCTCTGGGGCCAACGTCCTGACTTTC.

The CDR3 DNA reads as TGTGCCAGCTCACCGCTCGACAGCCACATTTATGGCTACACCTTC. Protein: CASSPLDSHIYGYTF. The chain has TRBV18 and TRBJ1-2, with a weak D call TRBD1 (5 bases). V lost 3 bases and J lost 5, with 16 bases in between. The CDR3 loop spans 15 amino acids. Germline V CDR1 and CDR2: KGHSH, LQKENI.

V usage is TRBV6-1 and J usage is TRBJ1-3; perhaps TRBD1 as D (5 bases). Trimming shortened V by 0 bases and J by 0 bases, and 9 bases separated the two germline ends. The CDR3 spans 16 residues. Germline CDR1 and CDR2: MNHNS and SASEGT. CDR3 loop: CASSEALGGSGNTIYF. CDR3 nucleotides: TGTGCCAGCAGTGAAGCGCTGGGGGGCTCTGGAAACACCATATATTTT.

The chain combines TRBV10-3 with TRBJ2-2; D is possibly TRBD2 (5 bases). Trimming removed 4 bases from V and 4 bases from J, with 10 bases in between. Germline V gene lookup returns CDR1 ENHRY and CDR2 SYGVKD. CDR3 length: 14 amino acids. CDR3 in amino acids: CAISAGVGTGELFF. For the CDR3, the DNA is TGTGCCATCAGTGCCGGGGTTGGCACCGGGGAGCTGTTTTTT.

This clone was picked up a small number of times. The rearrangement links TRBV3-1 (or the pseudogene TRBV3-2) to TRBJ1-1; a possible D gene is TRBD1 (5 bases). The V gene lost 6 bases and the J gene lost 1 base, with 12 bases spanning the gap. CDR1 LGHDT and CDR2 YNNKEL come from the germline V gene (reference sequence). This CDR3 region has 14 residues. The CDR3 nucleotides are TGTGCCAGCAGACCCGGAGGGGCGAACACTGAAGCTTTCTTT. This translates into CASRPGGANTEAFF.

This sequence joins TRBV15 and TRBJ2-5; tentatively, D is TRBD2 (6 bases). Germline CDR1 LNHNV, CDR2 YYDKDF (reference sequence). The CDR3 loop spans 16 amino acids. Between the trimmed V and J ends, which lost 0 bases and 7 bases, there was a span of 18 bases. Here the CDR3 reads CATSRDPLAEAGTQYF. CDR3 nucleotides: TGTGCCACCAGCAGAGATCCACTAGCCGAGGCTGGGACCCAGTACTTC.

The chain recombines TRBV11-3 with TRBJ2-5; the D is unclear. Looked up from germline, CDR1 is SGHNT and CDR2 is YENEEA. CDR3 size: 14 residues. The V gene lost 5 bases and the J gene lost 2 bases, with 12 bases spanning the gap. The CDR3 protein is CASSQLLLQETQYF. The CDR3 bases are TGTGCCAGCAGCCAACTTTTGCTACAAGAGACCCAGTACTTC.